This TCR beta chain is from a study of blood T cell repertoires in COVID-19. This CDR3 contains 14 residues. The trim removed 6 bases at V and 8 bases at J, leaving 11 bases unmatched. In germline, CDR1 is MDHEN, CDR2 SYDVKM. In the authors' workflow: Reference gene primer amplification in the assay estimated nucleated cell counts. Sequencing was performed with immunoSEQ multiplex PCR; in TCRdb, only in-frame clones are kept and a portion is missing. V, J and clone size are those of that table, while D and trimming were read from the DNA. The sample includes about half a million clones, 75% to 90% of them seen just once. Seattle cases were enrolled at active infection and followed longitudinally.

The sample comprised peripheral blood. This receptor was obtained from a man between 18 and 35 years old with COVID-19, enrolled during active disease. The V gene is TRBV28, the J gene TRBJ2-5; 8 bases are shared with TRBD2. In DNA, the CDR3 is TGTGCCAGCAGCAGGACGGGGGGGGTGGCCACCCAGTACTTC. Protein sequence: CASSRTGGVATQYF.